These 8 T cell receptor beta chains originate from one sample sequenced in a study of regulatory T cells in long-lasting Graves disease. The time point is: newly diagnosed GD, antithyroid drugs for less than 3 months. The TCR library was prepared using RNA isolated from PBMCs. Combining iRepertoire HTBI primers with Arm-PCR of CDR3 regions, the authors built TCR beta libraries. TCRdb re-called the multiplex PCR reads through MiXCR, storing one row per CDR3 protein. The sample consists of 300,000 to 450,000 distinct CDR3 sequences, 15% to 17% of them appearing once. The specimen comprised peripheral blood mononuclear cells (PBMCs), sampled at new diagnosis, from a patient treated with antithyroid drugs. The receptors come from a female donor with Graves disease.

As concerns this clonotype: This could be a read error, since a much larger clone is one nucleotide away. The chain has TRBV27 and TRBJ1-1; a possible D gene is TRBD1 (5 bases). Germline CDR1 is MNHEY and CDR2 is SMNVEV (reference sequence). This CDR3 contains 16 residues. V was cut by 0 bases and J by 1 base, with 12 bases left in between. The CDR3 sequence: CASSLSRDGTNTEAFF. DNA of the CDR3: TGTGCCAGCAGTTTATCAAGGGACGGGACGAACACTGAAGCTTTCTTT.

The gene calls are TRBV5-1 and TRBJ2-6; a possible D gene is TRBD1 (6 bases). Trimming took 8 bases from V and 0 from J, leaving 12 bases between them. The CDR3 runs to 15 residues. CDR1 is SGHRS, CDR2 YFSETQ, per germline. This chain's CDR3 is CASRTESSGANVLTF. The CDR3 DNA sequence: TGCGCCAGTCGGACAGAGAGCTCTGGGGCCAACGTCCTGACTTTC.

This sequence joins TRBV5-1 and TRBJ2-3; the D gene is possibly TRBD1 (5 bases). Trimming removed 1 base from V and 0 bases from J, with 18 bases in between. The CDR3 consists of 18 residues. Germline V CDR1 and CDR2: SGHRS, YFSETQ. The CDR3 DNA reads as TGCGCCAGCAGCTTGCTATTCGTAGGGGCCCCTAGCACAGATACGCAGTATTTT. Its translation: CASSLLFVGAPSTDTQYF.

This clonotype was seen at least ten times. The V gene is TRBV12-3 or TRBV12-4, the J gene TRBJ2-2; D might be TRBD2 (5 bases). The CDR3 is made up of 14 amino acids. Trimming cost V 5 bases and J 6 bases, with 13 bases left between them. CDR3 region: CASSRRGRSGELFF. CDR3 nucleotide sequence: TGTGCCAGCAGTCGCCGAGGGCGGTCCGGGGAGCTGTTTTTT.

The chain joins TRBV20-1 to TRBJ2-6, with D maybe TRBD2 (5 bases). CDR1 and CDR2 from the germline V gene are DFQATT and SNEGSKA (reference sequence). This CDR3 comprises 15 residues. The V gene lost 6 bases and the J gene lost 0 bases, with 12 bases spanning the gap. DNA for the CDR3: TGCAGTGCCCATGGACTGATCTCTGGGGCCAACGTCCTGACTTTC. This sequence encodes CSAHGLISGANVLTF.

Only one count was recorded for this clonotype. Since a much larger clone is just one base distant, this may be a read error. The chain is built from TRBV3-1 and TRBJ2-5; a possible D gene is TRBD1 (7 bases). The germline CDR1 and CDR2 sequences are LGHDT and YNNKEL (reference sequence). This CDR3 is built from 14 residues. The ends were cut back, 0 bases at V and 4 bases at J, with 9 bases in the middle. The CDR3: CASSQDRGAETQYF. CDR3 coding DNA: TGTGCCAGCAGCCAAGACAGGGGGGCAGAGACCCAGTACTTC.

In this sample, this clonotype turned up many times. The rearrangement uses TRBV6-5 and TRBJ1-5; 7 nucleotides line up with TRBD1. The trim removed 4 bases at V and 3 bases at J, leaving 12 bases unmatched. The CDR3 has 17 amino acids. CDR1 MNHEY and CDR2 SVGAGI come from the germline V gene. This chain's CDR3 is CASSFPLTGSINQPQHF. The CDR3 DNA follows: TGTGCCAGCAGTTTTCCATTGACAGGGTCGATCAATCAGCCCCAGCATTTT.

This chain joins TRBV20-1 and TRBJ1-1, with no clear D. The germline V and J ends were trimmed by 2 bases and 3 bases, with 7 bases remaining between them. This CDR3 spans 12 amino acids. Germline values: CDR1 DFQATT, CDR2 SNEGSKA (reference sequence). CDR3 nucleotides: TGCAGTGCTAGACTATCGGACACTGAAGCTTTCTTT. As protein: CSARLSDTEAFF.